Each of the 17 T cell receptor beta chains below was sequenced from the same sample in a study. TCRdb used MiXCR to reprocess the 5' RACE reads, holding one entry per CDR3 protein. Of tens of thousands of distinct CDR3 sequences in the sample, about 32% were seen once. Input material: tumor-infiltrating memory CD4+ T cells sorted from the breast tumor. The subset denotes: memory CD4+ T cells, CD4+CD45RO+CD25-. The receptors here all came from a female donor with breast cancer.

The rearrangement joins TRBV6-5 to TRBJ2-7; D might be TRBD1 (7 bases). Trimming pared 7 bases from V and 0 bases from J, leaving 10 bases between. This CDR3 comprises 13 residues. The germline gives CDR1 MNHEY, CDR2 SVGAGI. CDR3 DNA: TGTGCCAGCACAGGGGGGTCCTCCTACGAGCAGTACTTC. The encoded protein is CASTGGSSYEQYF.

The chain employs TRBV12-3 or TRBV12-4 and TRBJ1-5, with D unclear. The length of the CDR3 is 13 residues. Trimming stripped 1 base from V and 7 bases from J, with 8 bases between. This chain's CDR3 is CASSLGPHQPQHF. CDR3 DNA: TGTGCCAGCAGTTTAGGGCCTCACCAGCCCCAGCATTTT.

This clonotype was seen a few times. This chain connects TRBV4-1 to TRBJ1-4; D unresolved. Germline V gives CDR1 MGHRA, CDR2 YSYEKL. V was shortened by 5 bases and J by 8 bases, with 18 bases between the two germline ends. CDR3 size: 15 residues. CDR3 sequence (DNA): TGCGCCAGCAGCGAAAGTACGGCAGGAAACGAAAAACTGTTTTTT. Translating it yields CASSESTAGNEKLFF.

This clonotype is deemed medium-sized. The rearrangement links TRBV7-2 to TRBJ2-7, with D unclear. The V end was cut by 4 bases, the J end by 4 bases, with 11 bases between. This CDR3 is 13 amino acids long. CDR1 and CDR2 (germline): SGHTA, FQGNSA. The CDR3 coding sequence is TGTGCCAGCAGCTCGGGCGTTGGGTACGAGCAGTACTTC. This encodes CASSSGVGYEQYF.

This clonotype was seen repeatedly, ten times or more. The rearrangement links TRBV7-6 to TRBJ1-5, with TRBD1 matching over 8 bases. Trimming removed 3 bases from V and 3 bases from J; junction bases left unmatched: 4. The germline CDR1 and CDR2 sequences are SGHVS and FNYEAQ. The CDR3 has 15 amino acids. CDR3 nucleotides: TGTGCCAGCAGCTTTCGACAGGGGAACAATCAGCCCCAGCATTTT. This gives the protein CASSFRQGNNQPQHF.

The chain couples TRBV4-1 to TRBJ2-7, with 14 bases lining up with TRBD2. The V segment lost 3 bases and the J segment 4 bases; nucleotides outside the gene matches: 14. CDR3 length: 19 amino acids. Germline V gene sequence: CDR1 MGHRA, CDR2 YSYEKL. This CDR3 is CASSHPGLAGGLLRYEQYF. For the CDR3, the DNA is TGCGCCAGCAGCCATCCCGGACTAGCGGGGGGACTTCTACGTTACGAGCAGTACTTC.

There are a few counts of this clonotype. This sequence joins TRBV7-3 and TRBJ2-2, with 7 bases matching TRBD2. Trimming took 2 bases from V and 4 from J; bases not matched to a gene: 4. The CDR3 loop spans 15 amino acids. Germline loops: CDR1 SGHTA, CDR2 FQGTGA. CDR3 residues: CASSLQAGLTGELFF. CDR3 in DNA: TGTGCCAGCAGCTTACAAGCGGGACTCACCGGGGAGCTGTTTTTT.

This clonotype showed up just a few times. J is TRBJ2-1 and V is TRBV7-3; 13 bases fit TRBD2. The germline gives CDR1 SGHTA, CDR2 FQGTGA. The CDR3 sequence is 17 residues long. The trim removed 4 bases at V and 4 bases at J, leaving 7 bases unmatched. Written as DNA, the CDR3 is TGTGCCAGCAGCTCTGGACTAGCGGGAGAGGGGTACAATGAGCAGTTCTTC. It yields the protein CASSSGLAGEGYNEQFF.

The J gene is TRBJ1-2, the V gene TRBV7-9; no clear D. CDR1 SEHNR and CDR2 FQNEAQ come from the germline V gene (reference sequence). The V gene lost 0 bases and the J gene lost 8 bases, with 13 bases spanning the gap. CDR3 length equals 14 residues. CDR3 nucleotide sequence: TGTGCCAGCAGCTTAGCTCGGGCCGGCGGGGGCTACACCTTC. It specifies CASSLARAGGGYTF.

In this sample, this clonotype turned up many times. This chain's CDR3 is CASSPNRLAGANVLTF. DNA for the CDR3: TGTGCCAGCAGCCCCAACAGGTTGGCTGGGGCCAACGTCCTGACTTTC. V usage is TRBV6-1 and J usage is TRBJ2-6; TRBD1 is a possible D gene (5 bases). This CDR3 has 16 amino acids. Trimming took 6 bases from V and 2 from J, leaving 14 bases between them. CDR1 MNHNS and CDR2 SASEGT come from the germline V gene.

J is TRBJ2-1 and V is TRBV20-1; 12 nucleotides match TRBD2. This CDR3 contains 16 residues. Germline-derived CDR1 and CDR2 are DFQATT and SNEGSKA (reference sequence). With V trimmed by 0 bases and J by 8 bases, 8 bases remained unmatched. CDR3 region: CSARDHLAGGPYEQFF. The DNA for the CDR3 is TGCAGTGCTAGAGATCATCTAGCGGGAGGGCCCTATGAGCAGTTCTTC.

This clonotype has ten or more counts. The genes are TRBV6-1 and TRBJ2-7, with D possibly being TRBD1 (6 bases). The V end was cut by 3 bases, the J end by 2 bases, with 8 bases between. CDR3 length equals 13 residues. The germline gives CDR1 MNHNS, CDR2 SASEGT. Written as DNA, the CDR3 is TGTGCCAGCAGTGAGACAGGAACCTACGAGCAGTACTTC. Encoded protein: CASSETGTYEQYF.

The chain combines TRBV4-1 with TRBJ2-3; 8 bases align to TRBD2. CDR3 length: 14 residues. CDR1 MGHRA and CDR2 YSYEKL come from the germline V gene. CDR3 sequence: CTCSTSGSTDTQYF. CDR3 DNA sequence: TGCACCTGCAGTACTAGCGGTAGCACAGATACGCAGTATTTT.

The chain carries TRBV12-3 or TRBV12-4 and TRBJ2-7; D tentatively fits TRBD1 or TRBD2 (5 bases each). This CDR3 has 13 amino acids. Trimming took off 4 bases at V and 0 bases at J, with 7 bases between the two ends. The CDR3 DNA sequence: TGTGCCAGCAGTTGGGGGTCCTCCTACGAGCAGTACTTC. This encodes CASSWGSSYEQYF.

The chain carries TRBV27 and TRBJ2-5; 9 bases fit TRBD1. Germline-derived CDR1 and CDR2 are MNHEY and SMNVEV (reference sequence). V gave up 1 base and J gave up 9 bases; unmatched junction bases: 12. The CDR3 runs to 16 residues. CDR3 in DNA: TGTGCCAGCAGTTTATATTTCGGGGACAGGGAGGGGCCCCAGTACTTC. Encoded protein: CASSLYFGDREGPQYF.

The rearrangement uses TRBV20-1 and TRBJ1-5; 9 bases agree with TRBD1. Germline lookup yields CDR1 DFQATT and CDR2 SNEGSKA (reference sequence). With 3 bases clipped from V and 5 bases from J, the junction kept 2 bases outside the gene matches. The CDR3 is made up of 13 amino acids. CDR3 bases: TGCAGTGCTAGGAGGACAGGGGATCAGCCCCAGCATTTT. Its translation is CSARRTGDQPQHF.

This clonotype was detected a few times. The chain has TRBV3-1 and TRBJ2-2; 11 nucleotides match TRBD1. The J segment lost 4 bases and the V segment lost 4 bases, leaving 14 bases of the junction unmatched. The CDR3 length is 19 residues. Germline CDR1 is LGHDT and CDR2 is YNNKEL (reference sequence). The CDR3 region has the DNA TGTGCCAGCAGCCCAACCGGGACAGGGGGACTTAGGGGCACCGGGGAGCTGTTTTTT. Protein: CASSPTGTGGLRGTGELFF. Together with reference TRBV3-1 and TRBJ2-2, the CDR3 gives the full variable domain: DTAVSQTPKYLVTQMGNDKSIKCEQNLGHDTMYWYKQDSKKFLKIMFSYNNKELIINETVPNRFSPKSPDKAHLNLHINSLELGDSAVYFCASSPTGTGGLRGTGELFFGEGSRLTVL.